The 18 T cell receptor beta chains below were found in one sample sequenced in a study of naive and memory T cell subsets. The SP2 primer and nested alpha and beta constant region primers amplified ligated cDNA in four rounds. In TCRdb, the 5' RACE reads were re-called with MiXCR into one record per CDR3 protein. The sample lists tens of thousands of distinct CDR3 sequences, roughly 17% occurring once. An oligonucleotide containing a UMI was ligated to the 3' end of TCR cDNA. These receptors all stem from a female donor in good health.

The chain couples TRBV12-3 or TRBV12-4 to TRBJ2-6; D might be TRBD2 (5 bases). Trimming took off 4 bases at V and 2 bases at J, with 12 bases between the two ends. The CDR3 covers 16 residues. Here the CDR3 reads CASSSPPEAGANVLTF. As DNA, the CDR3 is TGTGCCAGCAGTTCCCCCCCGGAGGCTGGGGCCAACGTCCTGACTTTC.

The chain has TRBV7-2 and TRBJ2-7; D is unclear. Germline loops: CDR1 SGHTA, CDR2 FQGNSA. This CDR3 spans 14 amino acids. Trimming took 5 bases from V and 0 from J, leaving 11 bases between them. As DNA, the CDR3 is TGTGCCAGCAGCCCCCAGTGGACCTCCTACGAGCAGTACTTC. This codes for CASSPQWTSYEQYF.

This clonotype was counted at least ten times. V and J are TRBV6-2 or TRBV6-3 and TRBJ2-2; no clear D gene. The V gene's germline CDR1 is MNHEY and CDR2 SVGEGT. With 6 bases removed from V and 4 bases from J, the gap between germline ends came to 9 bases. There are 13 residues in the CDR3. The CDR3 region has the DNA TGTGCCAGCAGCCGGACGGTCACCGGGGAGCTGTTTTTT. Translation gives CASSRTVTGELFF.

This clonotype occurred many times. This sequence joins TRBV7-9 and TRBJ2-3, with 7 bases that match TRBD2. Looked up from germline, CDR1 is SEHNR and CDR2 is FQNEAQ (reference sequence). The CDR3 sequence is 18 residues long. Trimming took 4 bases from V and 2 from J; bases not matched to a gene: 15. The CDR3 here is CASSSGFDGGGDTDTQYF. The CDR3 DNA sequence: TGTGCCAGCAGCTCCGGTTTTGATGGGGGAGGGGACACAGATACGCAGTATTTT.

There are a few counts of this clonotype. CDR3: CARRQGVDIQYF. CDR3 in DNA: TGTGCCAGAAGACAGGGGGTGGACATTCAGTACTTC. This chain links TRBV2 with TRBJ2-4, with 9 bases lining up with TRBD1. V lost 9 bases to trimming and J lost 8 bases; unmatched junction nucleotides: 5. Germline V gene data show CDR1 as SNHLY and CDR2 as FYNNEI. The CDR3 has 12 residues.

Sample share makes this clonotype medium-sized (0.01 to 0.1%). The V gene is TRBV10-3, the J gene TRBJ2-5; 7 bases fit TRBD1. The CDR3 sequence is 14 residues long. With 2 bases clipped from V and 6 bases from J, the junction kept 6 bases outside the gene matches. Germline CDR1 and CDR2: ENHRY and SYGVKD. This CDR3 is CAISEDRAKKTQYF. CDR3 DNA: TGTGCCATCAGTGAGGACAGGGCGAAAAAGACCCAGTACTTC.

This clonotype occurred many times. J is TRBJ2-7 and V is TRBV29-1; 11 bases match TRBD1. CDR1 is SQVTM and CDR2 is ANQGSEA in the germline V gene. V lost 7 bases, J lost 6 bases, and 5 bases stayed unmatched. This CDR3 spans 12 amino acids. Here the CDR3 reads CSAGQGAGEQYF. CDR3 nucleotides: TGCAGCGCTGGACAGGGGGCTGGCGAGCAGTACTTC.

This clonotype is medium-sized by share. Here the CDR3 DNA reads TGTGCCAGCAGTCTTGTGCCTAGCTCAGATACGCAGTATTTT. It translates to CASSLVPSSDTQYF. The rearrangement uses TRBV6-6 and TRBJ2-3, with TRBD2 as a possible D gene (5 bases). This CDR3 is built from 14 residues. Germline-derived CDR1 and CDR2 are MNHNY and SVGAGI (reference sequence). V gave up 5 bases and J gave up 4 bases, with 13 bases separating them.

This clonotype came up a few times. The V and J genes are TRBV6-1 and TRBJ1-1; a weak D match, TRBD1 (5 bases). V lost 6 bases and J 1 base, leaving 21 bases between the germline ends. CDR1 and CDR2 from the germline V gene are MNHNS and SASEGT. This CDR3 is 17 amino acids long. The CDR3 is CASRGLREGRRNTEAFF. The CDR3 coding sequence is TGTGCCAGCAGGGGCCTCCGGGAGGGGCGGAGGAACACTGAAGCTTTCTTT.

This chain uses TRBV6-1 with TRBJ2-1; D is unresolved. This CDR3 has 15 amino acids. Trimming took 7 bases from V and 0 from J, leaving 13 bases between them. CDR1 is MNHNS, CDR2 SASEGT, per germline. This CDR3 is CASISGPDSYNEQFF. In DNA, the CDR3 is TGTGCCAGCATTAGTGGACCGGACTCCTACAATGAGCAGTTCTTC.

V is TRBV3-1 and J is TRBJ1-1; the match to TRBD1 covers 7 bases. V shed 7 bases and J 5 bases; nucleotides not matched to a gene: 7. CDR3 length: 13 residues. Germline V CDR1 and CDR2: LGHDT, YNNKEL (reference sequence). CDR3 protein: CASIDRVATEAFF. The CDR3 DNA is TGTGCCAGCATTGACAGGGTGGCAACTGAAGCTTTCTTT.

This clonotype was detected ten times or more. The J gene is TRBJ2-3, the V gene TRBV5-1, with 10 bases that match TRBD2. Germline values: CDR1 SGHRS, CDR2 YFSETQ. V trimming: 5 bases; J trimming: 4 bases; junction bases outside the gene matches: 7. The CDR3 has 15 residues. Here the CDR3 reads CASRSSGGVADTQYF. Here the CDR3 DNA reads TGCGCCAGCAGATCTAGCGGGGGTGTTGCAGATACGCAGTATTTT.

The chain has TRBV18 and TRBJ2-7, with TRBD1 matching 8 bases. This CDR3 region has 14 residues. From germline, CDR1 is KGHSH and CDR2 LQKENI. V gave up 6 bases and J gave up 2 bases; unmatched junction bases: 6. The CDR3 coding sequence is TGTGCCAGCTCGCCCGGGACAGGACCCTACGAGCAGTACTTC. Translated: CASSPGTGPYEQYF.

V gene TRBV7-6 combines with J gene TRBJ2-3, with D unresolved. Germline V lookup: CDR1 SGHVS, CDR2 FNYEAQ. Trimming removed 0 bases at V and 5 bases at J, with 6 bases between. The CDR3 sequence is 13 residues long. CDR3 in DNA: TGTGCCAGCAGCTTAGCTGAAGGAGATACGCAGTATTTT. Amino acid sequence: CASSLAEGDTQYF.

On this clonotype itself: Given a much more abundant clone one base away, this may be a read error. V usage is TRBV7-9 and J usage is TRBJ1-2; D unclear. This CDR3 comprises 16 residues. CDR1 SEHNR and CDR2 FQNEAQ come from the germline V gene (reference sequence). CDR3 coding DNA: TGTGCCAGCAGCCCTCCCTTACGGGGTGCTAACTATGGCGACACCTTC. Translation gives CASSPPLRGANYGDTF.

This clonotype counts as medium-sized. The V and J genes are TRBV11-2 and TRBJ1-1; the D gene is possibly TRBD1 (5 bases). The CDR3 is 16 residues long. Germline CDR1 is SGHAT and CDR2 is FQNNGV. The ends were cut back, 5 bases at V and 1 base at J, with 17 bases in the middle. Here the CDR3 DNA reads TGTGCCAGCAGCCATACATTCGACAGACCGAACACTGAAGCTTTCTTT. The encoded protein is CASSHTFDRPNTEAFF.

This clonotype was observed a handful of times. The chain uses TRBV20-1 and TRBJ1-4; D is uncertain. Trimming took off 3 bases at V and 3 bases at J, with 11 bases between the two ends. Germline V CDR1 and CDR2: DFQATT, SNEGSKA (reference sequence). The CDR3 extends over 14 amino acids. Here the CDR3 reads CSASEGGPNEKLFF. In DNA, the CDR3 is TGCAGTGCTAGTGAGGGAGGGCCTAATGAAAAACTGTTTTTT.

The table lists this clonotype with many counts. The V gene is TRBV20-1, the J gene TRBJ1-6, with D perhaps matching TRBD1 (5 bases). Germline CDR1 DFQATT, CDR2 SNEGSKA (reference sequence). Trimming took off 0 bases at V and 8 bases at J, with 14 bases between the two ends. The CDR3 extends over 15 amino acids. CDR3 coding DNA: TGCAGTGCTAGAGAACCGGGACGTAGGGATTCACCCCTCCACTTT. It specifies CSAREPGRRDSPLHF.